Described below is a single T cell receptor beta chain sequence and its context. In the original processing: Amplifying reference gene primers gave estimates of nucleated cell counts. Clones were read by immunoSEQ multiplex PCR, and TCRdb kept only the in-frame ones, dropping some. The D gene and trimming were derived from the DNA, and the V and J assignments and clone size from that table. The sample consists of roughly 200,000 clones, 65% to 85% of them appearing once. CDR3 length: 14 amino acids. Germline V CDR1 and CDR2: DFQATT, SNEGSKA (reference sequence). With V trimmed by 3 bases and J by 7 bases, 5 bases remained unmatched. This entry belongs to a study of blood T cell repertoires in COVID-19. For the study at large: Samples taken during acute and convalescent COVID-19 were collected in the United States, Italy and Spain. In each case, the material was cDNA or gDNA derived from T cells, B-cell-depleted T cells, or PBMCs.

Material: peripheral blood. The chain carries TRBV20-1 and TRBJ1-5; 11 bases map to TRBD1. This clonotype was obtained from a man aged 35-49 years with active or convalescent COVID-19. The CDR3 DNA reads TGCAGTGCTAGTCTTGGGACAGGGGGGCAGCCCCAGCATTTT. Amino acid sequence: CSASLGTGGQPQHF.